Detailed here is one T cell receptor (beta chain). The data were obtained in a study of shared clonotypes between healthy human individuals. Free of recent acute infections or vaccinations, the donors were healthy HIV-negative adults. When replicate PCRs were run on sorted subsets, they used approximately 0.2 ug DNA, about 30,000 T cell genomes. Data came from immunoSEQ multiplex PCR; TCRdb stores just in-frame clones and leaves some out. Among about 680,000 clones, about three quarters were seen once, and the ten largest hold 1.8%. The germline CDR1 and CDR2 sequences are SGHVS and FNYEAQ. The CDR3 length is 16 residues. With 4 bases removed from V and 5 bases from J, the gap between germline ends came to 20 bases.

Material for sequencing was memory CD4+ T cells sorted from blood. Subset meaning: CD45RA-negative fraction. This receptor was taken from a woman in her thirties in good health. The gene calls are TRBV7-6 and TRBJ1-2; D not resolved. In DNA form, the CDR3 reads TGTGCCAGCAGCTCCACTACCGACCGGTGGTCTTATGGCTACACCTTC. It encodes CASSSTTDRWSYGYTF.